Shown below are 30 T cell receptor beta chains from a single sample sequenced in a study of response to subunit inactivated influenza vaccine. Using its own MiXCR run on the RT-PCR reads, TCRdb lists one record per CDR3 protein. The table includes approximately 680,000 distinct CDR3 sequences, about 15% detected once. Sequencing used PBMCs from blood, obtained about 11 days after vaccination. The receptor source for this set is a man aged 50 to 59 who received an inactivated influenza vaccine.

CDR3 nucleotides: TGCAGCGCTGCAGACCCACGTCACGAAGCTTTCTTT. Its translation is CSAADPRHEAFF. This chain uses TRBV29-1 with TRBJ1-1; no firm D call. The CDR3 consists of 12 residues. The V and J ends lost 7 bases and 8 bases respectively, with 17 bases between them. Germline V gives CDR1 SQVTM, CDR2 ANQGSEA.

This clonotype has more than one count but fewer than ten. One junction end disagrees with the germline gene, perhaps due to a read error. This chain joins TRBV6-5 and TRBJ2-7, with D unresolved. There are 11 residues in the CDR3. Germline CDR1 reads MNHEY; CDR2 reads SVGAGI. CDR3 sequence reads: CASSYSGQEHF. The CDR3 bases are TGTGCCAGCAGTTACTCCGGGCAGGAACACTTC.

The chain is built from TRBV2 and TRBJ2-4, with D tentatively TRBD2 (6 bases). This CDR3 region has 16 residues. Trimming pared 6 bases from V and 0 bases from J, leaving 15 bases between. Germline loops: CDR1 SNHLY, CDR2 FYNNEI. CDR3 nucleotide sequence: TGTGCCAGCAGACGGGGTACTAGCCGAGCCAAAAACATTCAGTACTTC. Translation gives CASRRGTSRAKNIQYF.

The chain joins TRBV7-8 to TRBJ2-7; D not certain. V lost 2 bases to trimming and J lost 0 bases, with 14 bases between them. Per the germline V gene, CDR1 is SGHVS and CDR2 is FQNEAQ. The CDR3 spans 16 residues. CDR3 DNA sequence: TGTGCCAGCAGCTTATTAAGAAACATTGGCTCCTACGAGCAGTACTTC. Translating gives CASSLLRNIGSYEQYF.

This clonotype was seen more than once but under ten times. Written as DNA, the CDR3 is TGCAGTGCTAGACCCCATACTAGCGGGGGACCTATCCCAAACTCCTACGAGCAGTACTTC. Translated, it gives CSARPHTSGGPIPNSYEQYF. The chain combines TRBV20-1 with TRBJ2-7, with TRBD2 identical over 11 bases. V was pared by 2 bases and J by 0 bases, with 18 bases of the junction left unmatched. Germline assignment: CDR1 DFQATT and CDR2 SNEGSKA (reference sequence). This CDR3 region has 20 residues.

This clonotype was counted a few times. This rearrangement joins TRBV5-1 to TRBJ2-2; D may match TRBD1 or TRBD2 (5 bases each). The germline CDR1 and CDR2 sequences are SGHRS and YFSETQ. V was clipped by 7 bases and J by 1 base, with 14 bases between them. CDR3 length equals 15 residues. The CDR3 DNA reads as TGCGCCAGCTCAAAGCTGGGGGAGAACACCGGGGAGCTGTTTTTT. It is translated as CASSKLGENTGELFF.

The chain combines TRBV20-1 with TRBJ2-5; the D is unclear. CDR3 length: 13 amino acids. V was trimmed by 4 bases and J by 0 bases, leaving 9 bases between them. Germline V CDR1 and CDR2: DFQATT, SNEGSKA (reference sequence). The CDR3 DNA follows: TGCAGTGCTAAAGCACAGAACCAAGAGACCCAGTACTTC. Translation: CSAKAQNQETQYF.

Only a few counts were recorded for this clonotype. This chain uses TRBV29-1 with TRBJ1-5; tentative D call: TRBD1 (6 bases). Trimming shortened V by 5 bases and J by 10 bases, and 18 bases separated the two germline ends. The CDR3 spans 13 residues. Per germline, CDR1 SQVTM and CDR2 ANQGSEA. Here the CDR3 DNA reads TGCAGCGTTATGGACCTTTTAGGGGGACCCCAGCATTTT. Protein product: CSVMDLLGGPQHF.

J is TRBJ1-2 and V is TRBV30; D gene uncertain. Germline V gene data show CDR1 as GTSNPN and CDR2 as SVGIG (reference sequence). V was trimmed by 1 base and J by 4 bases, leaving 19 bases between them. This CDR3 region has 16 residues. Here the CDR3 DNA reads TGTGCCTGGAGTGCTCTTCTGGAGATCGCGGGCTATGGCTACACCTTC. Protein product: CAWSALLEIAGYGYTF.

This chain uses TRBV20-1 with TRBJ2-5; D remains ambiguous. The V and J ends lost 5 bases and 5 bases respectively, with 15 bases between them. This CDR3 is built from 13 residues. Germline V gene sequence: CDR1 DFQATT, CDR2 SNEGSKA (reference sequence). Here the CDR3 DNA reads TGCAGTGCTCCTGTCCCGGGCTGGGAGACCCAGTACTTC. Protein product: CSAPVPGWETQYF.

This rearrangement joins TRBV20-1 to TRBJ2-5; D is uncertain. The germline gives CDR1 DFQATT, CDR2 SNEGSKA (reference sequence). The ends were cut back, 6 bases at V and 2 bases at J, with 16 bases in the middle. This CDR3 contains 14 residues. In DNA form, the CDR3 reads TGCAGTGCACGACCCTTTAGCAGGCAAGAGACCCAGTACTTC. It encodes CSARPFSRQETQYF.

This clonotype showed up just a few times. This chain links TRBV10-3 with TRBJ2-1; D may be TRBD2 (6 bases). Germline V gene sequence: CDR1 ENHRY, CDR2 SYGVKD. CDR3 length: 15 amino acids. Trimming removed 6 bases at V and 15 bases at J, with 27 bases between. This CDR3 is CAIRGDGTGGSSRFF. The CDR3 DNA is TGTGCCATCAGGGGGGATGGGACCGGGGGAAGCTCTCGGTTCTTC.

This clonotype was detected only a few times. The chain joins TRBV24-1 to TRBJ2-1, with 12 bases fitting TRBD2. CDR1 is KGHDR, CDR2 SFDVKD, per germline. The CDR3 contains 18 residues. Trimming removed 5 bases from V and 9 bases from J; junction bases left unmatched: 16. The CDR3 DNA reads TGTGCCACCAGTGCCAGATACAGGGCTAGCGGGGGGGCGAGTGAGCAGTTCTTC. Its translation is CATSARYRASGGASEQFF.

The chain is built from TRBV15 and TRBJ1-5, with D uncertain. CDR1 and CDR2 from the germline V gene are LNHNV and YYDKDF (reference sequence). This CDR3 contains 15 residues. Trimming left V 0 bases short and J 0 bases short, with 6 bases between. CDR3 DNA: TGTGCCACCAGCAGAGATTTGGATAGCAATCAGCCCCAGCATTTT. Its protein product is CATSRDLDSNQPQHF.

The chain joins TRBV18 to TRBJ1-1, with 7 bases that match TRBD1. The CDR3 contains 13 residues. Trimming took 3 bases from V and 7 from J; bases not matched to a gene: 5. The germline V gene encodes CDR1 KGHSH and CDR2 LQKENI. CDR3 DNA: TGTGCCAGCTCACCGCGACAGGGAGTTGAAGCTTTCTTT. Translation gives CASSPRQGVEAFF.

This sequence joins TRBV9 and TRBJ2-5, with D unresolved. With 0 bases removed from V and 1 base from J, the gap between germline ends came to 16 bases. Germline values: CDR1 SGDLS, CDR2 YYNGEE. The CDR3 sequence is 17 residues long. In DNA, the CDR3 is TGTGCCAGCAGCGTAGCCGACGGCCTCGCGCTCCAAGAGACCCAGTACTTC. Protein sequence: CASSVADGLALQETQYF.

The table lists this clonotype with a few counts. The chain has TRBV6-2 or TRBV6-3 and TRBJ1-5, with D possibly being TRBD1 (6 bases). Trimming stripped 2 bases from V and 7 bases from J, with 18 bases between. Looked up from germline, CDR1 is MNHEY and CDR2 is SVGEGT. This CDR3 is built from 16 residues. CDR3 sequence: CASSYPAGGGIQPQHF. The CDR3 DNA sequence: TGTGCCAGCAGTTACCCCGCGGGGGGCGGAATACAGCCCCAGCATTTT.

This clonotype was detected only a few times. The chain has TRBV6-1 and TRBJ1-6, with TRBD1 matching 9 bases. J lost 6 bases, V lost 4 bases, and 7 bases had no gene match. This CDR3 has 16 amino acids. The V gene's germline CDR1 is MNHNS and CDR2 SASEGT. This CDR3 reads CASSGPGQGRNSPLHF. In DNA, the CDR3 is TGTGCCAGCAGTGGACCGGGACAGGGTCGTAATTCACCCCTCCACTTT.

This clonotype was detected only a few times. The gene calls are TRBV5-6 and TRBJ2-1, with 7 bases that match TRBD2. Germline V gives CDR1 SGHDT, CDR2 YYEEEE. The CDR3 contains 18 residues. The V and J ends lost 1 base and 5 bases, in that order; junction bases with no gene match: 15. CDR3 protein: CASSLRRLSRRGNNEQFF. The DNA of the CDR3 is TGTGCCAGCAGCTTGAGACGGCTATCACGGCGGGGGAACAATGAGCAGTTCTTC.

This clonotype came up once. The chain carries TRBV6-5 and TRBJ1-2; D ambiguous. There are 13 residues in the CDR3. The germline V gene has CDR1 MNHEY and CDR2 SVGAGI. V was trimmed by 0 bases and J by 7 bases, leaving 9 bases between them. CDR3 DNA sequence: TGTGCCAGCAGTTACTCGTGGGCAGGTGGCTACACCTTC. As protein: CASSYSWAGGYTF.

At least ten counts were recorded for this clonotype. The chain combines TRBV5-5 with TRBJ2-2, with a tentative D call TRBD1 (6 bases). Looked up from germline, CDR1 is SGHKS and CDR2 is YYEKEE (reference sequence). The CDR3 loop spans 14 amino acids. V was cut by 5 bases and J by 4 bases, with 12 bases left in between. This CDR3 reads CASRQGSVTGELFF. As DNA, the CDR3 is TGTGCCAGCAGGCAGGGGTCGGTCACCGGGGAGCTGTTTTTT.

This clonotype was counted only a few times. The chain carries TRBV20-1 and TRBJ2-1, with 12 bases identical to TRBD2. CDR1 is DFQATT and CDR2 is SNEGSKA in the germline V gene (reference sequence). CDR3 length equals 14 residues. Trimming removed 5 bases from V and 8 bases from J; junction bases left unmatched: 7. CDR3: CSALLAGGLDEQFF. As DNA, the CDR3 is TGCAGTGCTTTACTAGCGGGAGGCCTGGATGAGCAGTTCTTC.

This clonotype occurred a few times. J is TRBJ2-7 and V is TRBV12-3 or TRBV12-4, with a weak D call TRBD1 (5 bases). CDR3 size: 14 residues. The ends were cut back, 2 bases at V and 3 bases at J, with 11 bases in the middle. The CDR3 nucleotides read TGTGCCAGCAGTTTAAGGCACAGGAACTACGAGCAGTACTTC. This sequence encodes CASSLRHRNYEQYF.

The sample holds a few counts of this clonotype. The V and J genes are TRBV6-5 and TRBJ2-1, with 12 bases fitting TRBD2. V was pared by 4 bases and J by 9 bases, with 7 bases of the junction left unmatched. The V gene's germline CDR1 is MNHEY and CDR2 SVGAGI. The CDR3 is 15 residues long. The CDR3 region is CASSWGLAGSGEQFF. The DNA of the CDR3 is TGTGCCAGCAGTTGGGGACTAGCGGGTTCGGGTGAGCAGTTCTTC.

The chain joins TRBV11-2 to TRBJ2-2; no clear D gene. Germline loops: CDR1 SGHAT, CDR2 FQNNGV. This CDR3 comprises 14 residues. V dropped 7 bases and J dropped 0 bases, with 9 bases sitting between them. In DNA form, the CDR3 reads TGTGCCAGCATCTCCCGGGCGAACACCGGGGAGCTGTTTTTT. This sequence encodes CASISRANTGELFF. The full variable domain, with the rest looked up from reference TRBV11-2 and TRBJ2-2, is EAGVAQSPRYKIIEKRQSVAFWCNPISGHATLYWYQQILGQGPKLLIQFQNNGVVDDSQLPKDRFSAERLKGVDSTLKIQPAKLEDSAVYLCASISRANTGELFFGEGSRLTVL.

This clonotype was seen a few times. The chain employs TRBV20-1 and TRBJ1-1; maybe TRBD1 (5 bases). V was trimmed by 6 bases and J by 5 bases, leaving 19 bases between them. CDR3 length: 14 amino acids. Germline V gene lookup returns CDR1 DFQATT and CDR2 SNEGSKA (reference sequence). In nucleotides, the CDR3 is TGCAGTGCCAGCCCCGGGGGTGGTGGAACTGAAGCTTTCTTT. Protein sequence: CSASPGGGGTEAFF.

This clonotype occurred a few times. DNA of the CDR3: TGTGCCAGCAGCCGACACAGGACTAATGGCTACACCTTC. As protein: CASSRHRTNGYTF. V usage is TRBV14 and J usage is TRBJ1-2, with D maybe TRBD1 (5 bases). The CDR3 runs to 13 residues. V lost 4 bases and J lost 6, with 12 bases in between. The germline CDR1 and CDR2 sequences are SGHDN and FVKESK.

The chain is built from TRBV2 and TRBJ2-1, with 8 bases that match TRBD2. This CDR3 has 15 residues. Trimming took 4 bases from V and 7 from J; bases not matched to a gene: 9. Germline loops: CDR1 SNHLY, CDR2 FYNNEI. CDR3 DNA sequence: TGTGCCAGCAGTGTGAGGGCTAGCGGGTGGAATGAGCAGTTCTTC. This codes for CASSVRASGWNEQFF.

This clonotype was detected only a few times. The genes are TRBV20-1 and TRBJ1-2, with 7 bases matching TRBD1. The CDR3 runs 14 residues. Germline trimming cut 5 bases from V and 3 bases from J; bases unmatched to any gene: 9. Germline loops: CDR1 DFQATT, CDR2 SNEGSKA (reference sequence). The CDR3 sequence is CSAGRGQRDYGYTF. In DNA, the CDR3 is TGCAGTGCTGGCAGGGGACAGAGGGACTATGGCTACACCTTC.

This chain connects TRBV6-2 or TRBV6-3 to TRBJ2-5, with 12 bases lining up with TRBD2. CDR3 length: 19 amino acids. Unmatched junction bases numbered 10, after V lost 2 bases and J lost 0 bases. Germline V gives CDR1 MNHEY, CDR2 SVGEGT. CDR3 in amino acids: CASSYDGLAGTPNQETQYF. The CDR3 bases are TGTGCCAGCAGTTACGACGGACTAGCGGGGACCCCCAACCAAGAGACCCAGTACTTC.